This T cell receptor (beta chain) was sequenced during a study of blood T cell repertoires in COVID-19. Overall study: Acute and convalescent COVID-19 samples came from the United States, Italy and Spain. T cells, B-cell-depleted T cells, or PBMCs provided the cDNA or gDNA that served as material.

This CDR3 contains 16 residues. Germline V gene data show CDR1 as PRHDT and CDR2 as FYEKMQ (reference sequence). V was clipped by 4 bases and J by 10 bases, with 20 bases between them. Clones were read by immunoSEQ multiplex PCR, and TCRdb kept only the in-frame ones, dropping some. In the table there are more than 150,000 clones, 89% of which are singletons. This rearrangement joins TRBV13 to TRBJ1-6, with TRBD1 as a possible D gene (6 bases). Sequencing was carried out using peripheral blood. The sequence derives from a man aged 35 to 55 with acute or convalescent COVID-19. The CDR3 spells CASSWGVQGGRSPLHF. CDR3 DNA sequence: TGTGCCAGCAGCTGGGGGGTACAGGGAGGGCGATCACCCCTCCACTTT.